Presented here are 17 T cell receptor beta chains from one specimen sequenced in a study of control samples from healthy donors and cancer patients. Method: immunoSEQ multiplex PCR; TCRdb's copy keeps in-frame clones and lacks some. The sample comprises roughly 100,000 clones, about 90% of which are singletons, and less than 2.5% rests with the top ten. The specimen was blood. These receptor sequences come from a woman under 30 in good health.

The chain is built from TRBV7-3 and TRBJ2-2; D is undetermined. Germline V gene data show CDR1 as SGHTA and CDR2 as FQGTGA. CDR3 length: 18 amino acids. Trimming cost V 3 bases and J 3 bases, with 20 bases left between them. The chain's CDR3 is CASSFSLGNARYTGELFF. The CDR3 DNA sequence: TGTGCCAGCAGCTTCTCTTTGGGAAATGCCCGGTACACCGGGGAGCTGTTTTTT.

The gene calls are TRBV19 and TRBJ1-4; no clear D. The V gene's germline CDR1 is LNHDA and CDR2 SQIVND (reference sequence). V shed 5 bases and J shed 3 bases, with 10 bases lying between them. This CDR3 contains 14 residues. As DNA, the CDR3 is TGTGCCAGTAGTTCGGGAACGGCTAATGAAAAACTGTTTTTT. Protein: CASSSGTANEKLFF.

The V gene is TRBV12-3 or TRBV12-4, the J gene TRBJ1-2, with a tentative D call TRBD1 (5 bases). The CDR3 has 13 residues. V was shortened by 5 bases and J by 8 bases, with 15 bases between the two germline ends. The CDR3 loop is CASSPQGGYGYTF. DNA for the CDR3: TGTGCCAGCAGTCCGCAGGGAGGCTACGGCTACACCTTC.

A note on this clone: An end of the junction differs from the germline gene, which may be a read error. The gene calls are TRBV6-5 and TRBJ2-7; D is ambiguous. The CDR3 loop spans 12 amino acids. Germline lookup yields CDR1 MNHEY and CDR2 SVGAGI. CDR3: CANSSPVYEQYF. The CDR3 DNA reads as TGTGCCAACAGTTCCCCTGTCTACGAGCAGTACTTC.

The V gene is TRBV19, the J gene TRBJ1-1; D is unclear. Trimming stripped 5 bases from V and 3 bases from J, with 10 bases between. Germline V gene sequence: CDR1 LNHDA, CDR2 SQIVND (reference sequence). CDR3 length equals 13 residues. The CDR3 sequence: CASSLATYTEAFF. The CDR3 DNA is TGTGCCAGTAGTTTGGCGACCTACACTGAAGCTTTCTTT.

The chain is built from TRBV3-1 (or the pseudogene TRBV3-2) and TRBJ1-6, with D unclear. V was clipped by 10 bases and J by 2 bases, with 12 bases between them. CDR1 and CDR2 (germline): LGHDT, YNNKEL (reference sequence). The CDR3 covers 14 residues. The CDR3 region is CATWEGTYNSPLHF. The CDR3, as DNA: TGTGCCACTTGGGAGGGAACCTATAATTCACCCCTCCACTTT.

This chain connects TRBV19 to TRBJ2-3; D unclear. Germline V gives CDR1 LNHDA, CDR2 SQIVND (reference sequence). This CDR3 has 13 amino acids. The V end was cut by 3 bases, the J end by 5 bases, with 9 bases between. The CDR3 nucleotides read TGTGCCAGTAGTATTCAGGCTGAAGATACGCAGTATTTT. Protein product: CASSIQAEDTQYF.

V and J are TRBV4-1 and TRBJ1-5; 7 bases fit TRBD1. The V gene end was trimmed by 2 bases and the J gene end by 2 bases; junction bases not matched to a gene: 3. CDR1 and CDR2 (germline): MGHRA, YSYEKL. The CDR3 length is 15 residues. CDR3: CASSQITGGNQPQHF. The CDR3 DNA reads as TGCGCCAGCAGCCAAATCACAGGGGGCAATCAGCCCCAGCATTTT.

The chain recombines TRBV27 with TRBJ2-2; 8 nucleotides agree with TRBD1. CDR3 size: 16 residues. Germline V gene data show CDR1 as MNHEY and CDR2 as SMNVEV (reference sequence). V lost 6 bases, J lost 3 bases, and 9 bases stayed unmatched. In DNA, the CDR3 is TGTGCCAGCAGAATAGACAGGGGTTGGGACACCGGGGAGCTGTTTTTT. This translates into CASRIDRGWDTGELFF.

J is TRBJ1-1 and V is TRBV24-1; TRBD1 might be the D (5 bases). V lost 3 bases, J lost 7 bases, and 14 bases lay in between. CDR3 length: 14 amino acids. Germline assignment: CDR1 KGHDR and CDR2 SFDVKD. This CDR3 reads CATSDGAEGNEAFF. CDR3 coding DNA: TGTGCCACCAGTGATGGCGCAGAGGGGAATGAAGCTTTCTTT.

The chain couples TRBV2 to TRBJ1-1; tentatively, D is TRBD1 (5 bases). Trimming shortened V by 1 base and J by 0 bases, and 12 bases separated the two germline ends. This CDR3 spans 16 amino acids. Germline CDR1 is SNHLY and CDR2 is FYNNEI. The CDR3 reads CASSEVSQGMNTEAFF. Here the CDR3 DNA reads TGTGCCAGCAGTGAAGTCTCGCAGGGCATGAACACTGAAGCTTTCTTT.

The chain uses TRBV27 and TRBJ2-7; a weak D match, TRBD1 (5 bases). This CDR3 contains 14 residues. The V gene's germline CDR1 is MNHEY and CDR2 SMNVEV (reference sequence). Trimming pared 6 bases from V and 0 bases from J, leaving 12 bases between. The CDR3 DNA is TGTGCCAGCAGGATAGACAGACGCTCCTACGAGCAGTACTTC. Amino acid sequence: CASRIDRRSYEQYF.

The CDR3 here is CASSGTSGNEQFF. Here the CDR3 DNA reads TGTGCCAGCAGTGGGACTAGCGGCAATGAGCAGTTCTTC. The chain uses TRBV2 and TRBJ2-1, with 10 bases that match TRBD2. V was pared by 4 bases and J by 6 bases, with 0 bases of the junction left unmatched. The CDR3 covers 13 residues. The germline V gene encodes CDR1 SNHLY and CDR2 FYNNEI. Looking up the rest from reference TRBV2 and TRBJ2-1 gives the full variable domain: EPEVTQTPSHQVTQMGQEVILRCVPISNHLYFYWYRQILGQKVEFLVSFYNNEISEKSEIFDDQFSVERPDGSNFTLKIRSTKLEDSAMYFCASSGTSGNEQFFGPGTRLTVL.

The genes are TRBV28 and TRBJ1-5; D unresolved. The V gene lost 7 bases and the J gene lost 1 base, with 11 bases spanning the gap. The V gene's germline CDR1 is MDHEN and CDR2 SYDVKM. CDR3 length: 14 residues. The CDR3 coding sequence is TGTGCCAGCACCCCATGGGCGAGCAATCAGCCCCAGCATTTT. It encodes CASTPWASNQPQHF. The variable domain in full, completed from reference TRBV28 and TRBJ1-5, reads DVKVTQSSRYLVKRTGEKVFLECVQDMDHENMFWYRQDPGLGLRLIYFSYDVKMKEKGDIPEGYSVSREKKERFSLILESASTNQTSMYLCASTPWASNQPQHFGDGTRLSIL.

The chain links TRBV12-3 or TRBV12-4 to TRBJ2-7, with 7 bases aligning to TRBD1. The CDR3 has 12 residues. Losses at the gene ends were 6 bases for V and 3 bases for J; bases not matched to a gene: 2. In DNA, the CDR3 is TGTGCCAGCAGCCCAGGGGGCTACGAGCAGTACTTC. Translation: CASSPGGYEQYF.

This chain connects TRBV24-1 to TRBJ1-1; unclear D gene. Germline V gene sequence: CDR1 KGHDR, CDR2 SFDVKD. The CDR3 loop spans 10 amino acids. Trimming took 8 bases from V and 4 from J, leaving 4 bases between them. The CDR3 DNA reads TGTGCCACCAACTCCACTGAAGCTTTCTTT. The encoded protein is CATNSTEAFF.

This clone came up once. The V and J genes are TRBV19 and TRBJ1-1, with D perhaps TRBD1 (5 bases). V shed 5 bases and J shed 4 bases, with 17 bases lying between them. Germline V CDR1 and CDR2: LNHDA, SQIVND (reference sequence). This CDR3 has 15 residues. CDR3 DNA: TGTGCCAGTAGTTTCCCGTTAGGGGTAGGCACTGAAGCTTTCTTT. It encodes CASSFPLGVGTEAFF.